This T cell receptor (beta chain) came from a study of human T cells and chemical hapten exposure. After removal of 2 bases from V and 4 bases from J, the junction contained 4 bases not matched to a gene. The V gene's germline CDR1 is MGHDK and CDR2 SYGVNS. The CDR3 has 14 amino acids. In the authors' methods: Samples ranged from 23,224 to 690,600 TCRs, with a median of roughly 93,000. MiXCR was run by TCRdb on the RACE reads, yielding one entry per CDR3 protein. Clone size and V and J calls follow TCRdb, not the original study. The sample shows over 100,000 distinct CDR3 sequences, 9.2% of them seen only once. This sample's time point: patch test 2, 6 weeks after DPC sensitization. The treatment denotes: therapeutic diphenylcyclopropenone sensitization with weekly scalp DPC. Unfractionated whole blood was the source from which total RNA was extracted.

The rearrangement links TRBV25-1 to TRBJ1-2, with 7 bases aligning to TRBD1. The specimen comprised whole blood, sampled in connection with sensitization to the hapten diphenylcyclopropenone (DPC). The TCR comes from a woman in her thirties or forties with alopecia areata. Some clones in this sample may be carry-over from other donors' samples. CDR3: CASSEGDRAYGYTF. The CDR3 nucleotides read TGTGCCAGCAGTGAAGGAGACAGGGCCTATGGCTACACCTTC.